Each of the 4 T cell receptor beta chains below was sequenced from the same sample in a study of control samples from healthy donors and cancer patients. Libraries were prepared by immunoSEQ multiplex PCR; TCRdb keeps only in-frame clonotypes and omits some of them. The sample has under 65,000 clones, approximately 87% seen once. The sequencing sample was made of PBMCs. The receptors derive from an older woman with lung cancer.

The chain joins TRBV6-1 to TRBJ2-7; D possibly matches TRBD1 or TRBD2 (5 bases each). The length of the CDR3 is 11 residues. V was pared by 2 bases and J by 10 bases, with 9 bases between. Germline CDR1 is MNHNS and CDR2 is SASEGT. The CDR3 is CASSEWGFQYF. CDR3 coding DNA: TGTGCCAGCAGTGAATGGGGGTTTCAGTACTTC.

The V gene is TRBV2, the J gene TRBJ1-6, with D possibly matching TRBD1 (6 bases). The CDR3 totals 14 residues. V was trimmed by 6 bases and J by 10 bases, leaving 16 bases between them. Germline CDR1 and CDR2: SNHLY and FYNNEI. The chain's CDR3 is CASRDRFGRSPLHF. The CDR3 nucleotides are TGTGCCAGCAGGGACAGATTTGGTCGATCACCCCTCCACTTT.

The chain joins TRBV7-9 to TRBJ2-1; D is possibly TRBD2 (6 bases). V lost 5 bases, J lost 4 bases, and 12 bases lay in between. The CDR3 totals 14 residues. CDR1 and CDR2 from the germline V gene are SEHNR and FQNEAQ (reference sequence). The CDR3 sequence: CASSPDGGYNEQFF. DNA for the CDR3: TGTGCCAGCAGCCCCGATGGGGGGTACAATGAGCAGTTCTTC.

The gene calls are TRBV5-8 and TRBJ2-7; D is undetermined. This CDR3 is 14 amino acids long. Trimming left V 0 bases short and J 0 bases short, with 7 bases between. Germline V gene data show CDR1 as SGHTS and CDR2 as YDEGEE. For the CDR3, the DNA is TGTGCCAGCAGCTTGGCGGCAGCCTCCTACGAGCAGTACTTC. Residues: CASSLAAASYEQYF.